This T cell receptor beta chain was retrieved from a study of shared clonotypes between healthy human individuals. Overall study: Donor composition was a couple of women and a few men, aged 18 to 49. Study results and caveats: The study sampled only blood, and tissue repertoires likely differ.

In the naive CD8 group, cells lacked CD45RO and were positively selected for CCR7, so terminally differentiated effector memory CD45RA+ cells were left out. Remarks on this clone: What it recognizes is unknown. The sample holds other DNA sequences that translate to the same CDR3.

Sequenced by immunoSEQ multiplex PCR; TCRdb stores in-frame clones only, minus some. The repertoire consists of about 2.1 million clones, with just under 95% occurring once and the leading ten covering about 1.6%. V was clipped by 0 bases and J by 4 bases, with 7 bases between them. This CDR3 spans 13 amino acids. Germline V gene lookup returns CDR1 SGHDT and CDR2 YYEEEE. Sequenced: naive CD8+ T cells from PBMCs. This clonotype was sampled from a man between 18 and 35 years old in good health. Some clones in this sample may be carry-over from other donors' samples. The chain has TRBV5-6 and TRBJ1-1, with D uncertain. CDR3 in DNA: TGTGCCAGCAGCTTGGTCGGTAGCACTGAAGCTTTCTTT. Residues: CASSLVGSTEAFF.